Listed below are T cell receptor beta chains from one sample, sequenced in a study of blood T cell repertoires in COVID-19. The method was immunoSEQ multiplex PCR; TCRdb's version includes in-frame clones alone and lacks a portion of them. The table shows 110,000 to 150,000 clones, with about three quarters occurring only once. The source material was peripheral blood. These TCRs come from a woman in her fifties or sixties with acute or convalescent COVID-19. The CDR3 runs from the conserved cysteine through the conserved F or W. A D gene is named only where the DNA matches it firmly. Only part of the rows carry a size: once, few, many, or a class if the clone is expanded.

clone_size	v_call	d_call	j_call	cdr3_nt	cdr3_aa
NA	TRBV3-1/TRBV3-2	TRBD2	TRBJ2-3	TGTGCCAGCAGCCAAGGTAGCGGGATAGGTTCTACGCAGTATTTT	CASSQGSGIGSTQYF
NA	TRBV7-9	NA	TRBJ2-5	TGTGCCAGCAGCTTGGGACTCTGGAATCCCCCAGAGACCCAGTACTTC	CASSLGLWNPPETQYF
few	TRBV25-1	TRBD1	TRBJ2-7	TGTGCCAACCCGACAGGGGGTAACAACGAGCAGTACTTC	CANPTGGNNEQYF
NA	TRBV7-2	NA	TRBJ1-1	TGTGCCAGCAGCTTTACAGGTACCCATCGCTTGTTGGACACTGAAGCTTTCTTT	CASSFTGTHRLLDTEAFF
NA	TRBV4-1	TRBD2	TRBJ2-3	TGCGCCAGCAGCCAATCAGGTTCTAGCGGACCTCTAGATACGCAGTATTTT	CASSQSGSSGPLDTQYF
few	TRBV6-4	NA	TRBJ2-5	TGTGCCAGCAGTAGGGGCGGCGGAGAGACCCAGTACTTC	CASSRGGGETQYF
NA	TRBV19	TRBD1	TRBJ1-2	TGTGCCAGTAGTACCGGACAGGGGGCTAACTATGGCTACACCTTC	CASSTGQGANYGYTF
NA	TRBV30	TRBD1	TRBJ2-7	TGTGCCGGACGACAGGGATTTTCCTACGAGCAGTACTTC	CAGRQGFSYEQYF
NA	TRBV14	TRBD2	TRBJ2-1	TGTGCCAGCAGCCCCAGACTAGCGCAGACTTTCCGTATGTTCTTC	CASSPRLAQTFRMFF
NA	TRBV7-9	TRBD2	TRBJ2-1	TGTGCCAGCAGCCGTAGCGGGAGCTCCTACAATGAGCAGTTCTTC	CASSRSGSSYNEQFF
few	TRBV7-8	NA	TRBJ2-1	TGTGCCAGCAGTGTAAGCCGGACTCCTCTCAATGAGCAGTTCTTC	CASSVSRTPLNEQFF
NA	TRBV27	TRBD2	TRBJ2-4	TGTGCCAGCAGAGGACTAGCGGGAGGGCTAGCCAAAAACATTCAGTACTTC	CASRGLAGGLAKNIQYF
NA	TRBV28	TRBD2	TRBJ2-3	TGTGCCAGCAGTCCCCCGACTAGCGGGGGCCTAAAGGCGGATACGCAGTATTTT	CASSPPTSGGLKADTQYF
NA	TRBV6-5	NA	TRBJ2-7	TGTGCCAGCAGTTACTCCTCAGACAGGAGCTACTACGAGCAGTACTTC	CASSYSSDRSYYEQYF
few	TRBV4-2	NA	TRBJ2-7	TGTGCCAGCAGCCAAGGCGGGACCCCCCCCTACGAGCAGTACTTC	CASSQGGTPPYEQYF
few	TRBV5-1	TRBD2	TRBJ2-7	TGCGCCAGCAGTATGGGGGGGAGCTCCTACGAGCAGTACTTC	CASSMGGSSYEQYF
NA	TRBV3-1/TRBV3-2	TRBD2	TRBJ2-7	TGTGCCAGCAGCCTAGCGGGAGCATTCTACGAGCAGTACTTC	CASSLAGAFYEQYF
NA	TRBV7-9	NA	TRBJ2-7	TGTGCCAGCAGCCCCCAGGGGAGGGACTACGAGCAGTACTTC	CASSPQGRDYEQYF
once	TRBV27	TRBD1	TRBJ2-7	TGTGCCAGCAGTGGACAGGGCTCCTACGAGCAGTACTTC	CASSGQGSYEQYF
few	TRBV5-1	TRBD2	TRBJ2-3	TGCGCCAGCAGCTGGCTAGCGGGAGGGGATACGCAGTATTTT	CASSWLAGGDTQYF
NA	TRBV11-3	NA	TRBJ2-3	TGTGCCAGCAGCCCCGGGACTCCGTGGGAGCCTAGCACAGATACGCAGTATTTT	CASSPGTPWEPSTDTQYF
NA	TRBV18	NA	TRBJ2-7	TGTGCCAGCTCACCCTCGAACACCTACGAGCAGTACTTC	CASSPSNTYEQYF
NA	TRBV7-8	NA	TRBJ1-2	TGTGCCAGCAGCTTAGTTCTCTCCGGGGGGGTTACTGGCTACACCTTC	CASSLVLSGGVTGYTF
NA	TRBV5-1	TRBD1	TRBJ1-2	TGCGCCAGCAGCGCTATTTCCGGGACAGGATATGGCTACACCTTC	CASSAISGTGYGYTF
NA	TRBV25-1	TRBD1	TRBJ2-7	TGTGCCAGCAGTGACAGACAGGGGAACTACGAGCAGTACTTC	CASSDRQGNYEQYF
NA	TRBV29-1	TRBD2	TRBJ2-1	TGCAGCGTTGCCAGGGGTAGCGGGAGAGGAGGTTACAATGAGCAGTTCTTC	CSVARGSGRGGYNEQFF
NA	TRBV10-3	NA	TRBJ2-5	TGTGCCATCAGTGTTGGGGCTGCTAAAGAGACCCAGTACTTC	CAISVGAAKETQYF
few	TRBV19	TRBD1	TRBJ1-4	TGTGCCAGTAGTATCCAAGGACAGGGAGGCGAAAAACTGTTTTTT	CASSIQGQGGEKLFF
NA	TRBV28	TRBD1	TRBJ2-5	TGTGCCACCACGGGGACAGGGTCAGGGGAGACCCAGTACTTC	CATTGTGSGETQYF
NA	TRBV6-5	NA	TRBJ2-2	TGTGCCAGCATGGCGGGCTCAGGTACCGGGGAGCTGTTTTTT	CASMAGSGTGELFF
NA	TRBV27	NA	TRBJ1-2	TGTGCCAGCGAAATATATCCCCACGCGTATGGCTACACCTTC	CASEIYPHAYGYTF
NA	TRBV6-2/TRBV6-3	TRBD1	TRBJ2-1	TGTGCCAGCAGTCGCGGGACAGGAGGGGGTAATGAGCAGTTCTTC	CASSRGTGGGNEQFF
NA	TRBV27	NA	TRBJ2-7	TGTGCCACCGGGCAGGGGTATGAGCAGTACTTC	CATGQGYEQYF
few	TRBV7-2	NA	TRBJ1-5	TGTGCCAGCAGCTTAGGGGGCTTCAATCAGCCCCAGCATTTT	CASSLGGFNQPQHF
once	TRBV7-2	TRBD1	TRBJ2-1	TGTGCCAGCAGCTTAGTGTCGGGCTCAGGGGGCCCCAATGAGCAGTTCTTC	CASSLVSGSGGPNEQFF
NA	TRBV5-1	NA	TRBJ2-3	TGCGCCAGCAGCCACCTAGGCACGGCAGATACGCAGTATTTT	CASSHLGTADTQYF
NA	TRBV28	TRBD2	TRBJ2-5	TGTGCCAGCATTATGAATAGCGGGAGGGGGACCCAGTACTTC	CASIMNSGRGTQYF
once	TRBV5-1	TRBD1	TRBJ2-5	TGCGCCAGCAGCTCTTTTGTGGGGACAGGGTATATGGAGACCCAGTACTTC	CASSSFVGTGYMETQYF
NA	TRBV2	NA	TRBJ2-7	TGTGCCAGCAGTGAAGGAGGGAGCTCCTACGAGCAGTACTTC	CASSEGGSSYEQYF
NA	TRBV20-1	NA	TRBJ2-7	TGCAGTGCTAGACTCCACGAGCAGTACTTC	CSARLHEQYF
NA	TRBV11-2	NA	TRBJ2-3	TGTGCCAGCAGCCCTGGAGGGGGCCCAGATACGCAGTATTTT	CASSPGGGPDTQYF
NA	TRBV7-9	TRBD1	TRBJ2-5	TGTGCCAGCAGCCCGTCGGACAGGGGTGAGACCCAGTACTTC	CASSPSDRGETQYF
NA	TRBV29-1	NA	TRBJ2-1	TGCAGCGTCGGGGACTCCTGGTGGAATGAGCAGTTCTTC	CSVGDSWWNEQFF
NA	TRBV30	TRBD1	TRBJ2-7	TGTGCCTGGAGTGTTGGGGACAGCTTCTACGAGCAGTACTTC	CAWSVGDSFYEQYF
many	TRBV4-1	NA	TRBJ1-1	TGCGCCAGCAGCCAGGCGGCGGGCCTCACTGAAGCTTTCTTT	CASSQAAGLTEAFF
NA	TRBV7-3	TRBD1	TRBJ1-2	TGTGCCAGCAGCTCGACAGGGGGAATAGGCTATGGCTACACCTTC	CASSSTGGIGYGYTF
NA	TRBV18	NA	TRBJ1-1	TGTGCCAGCTCACCCCCAACAGGTTCGAACACTGAAGCTTTCTTT	CASSPPTGSNTEAFF
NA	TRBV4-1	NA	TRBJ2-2	TGCGCCAGCAGCCCGCGCAGCGGTTTTCCCGGGGAGCTGTTTTTT	CASSPRSGFPGELFF